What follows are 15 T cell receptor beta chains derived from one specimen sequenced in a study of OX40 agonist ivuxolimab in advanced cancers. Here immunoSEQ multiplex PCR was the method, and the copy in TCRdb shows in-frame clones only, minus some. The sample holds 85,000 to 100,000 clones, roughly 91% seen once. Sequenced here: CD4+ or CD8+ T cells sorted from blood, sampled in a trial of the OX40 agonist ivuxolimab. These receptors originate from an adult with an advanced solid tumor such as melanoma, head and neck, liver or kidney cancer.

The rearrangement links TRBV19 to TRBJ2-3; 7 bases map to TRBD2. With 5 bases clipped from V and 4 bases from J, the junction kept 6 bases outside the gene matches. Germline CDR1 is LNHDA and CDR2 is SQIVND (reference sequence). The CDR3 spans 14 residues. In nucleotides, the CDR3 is TGTGCCAGTAGTCCAGGGAGGGGCGCAGATACGCAGTATTTT. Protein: CASSPGRGADTQYF.

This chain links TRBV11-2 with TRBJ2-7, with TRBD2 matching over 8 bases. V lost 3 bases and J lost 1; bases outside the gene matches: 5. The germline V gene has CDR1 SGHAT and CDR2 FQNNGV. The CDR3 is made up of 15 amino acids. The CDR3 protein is CASSLIAGGSYEQYF. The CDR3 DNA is TGTGCCAGCAGCTTGATCGCGGGAGGTTCCTACGAGCAGTACTTC.

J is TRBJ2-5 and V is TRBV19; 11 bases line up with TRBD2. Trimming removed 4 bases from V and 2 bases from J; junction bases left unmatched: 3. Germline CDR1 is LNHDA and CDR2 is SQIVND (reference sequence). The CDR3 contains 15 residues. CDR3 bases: TGTGCCAGTAGTAGGCTAGCGGGAGGTCAAGAGACCCAGTACTTC. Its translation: CASSRLAGGQETQYF. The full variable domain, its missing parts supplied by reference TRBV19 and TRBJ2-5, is DGGITQSPKYLFRKEGQNVTLSCEQNLNHDAMYWYRQDPGQGLRLIYYSQIVNDFQKGDIAEGYSVSREKKESFPLTVTSAQKNPTAFYLCASSRLAGGQETQYFGPGTRLLVL.

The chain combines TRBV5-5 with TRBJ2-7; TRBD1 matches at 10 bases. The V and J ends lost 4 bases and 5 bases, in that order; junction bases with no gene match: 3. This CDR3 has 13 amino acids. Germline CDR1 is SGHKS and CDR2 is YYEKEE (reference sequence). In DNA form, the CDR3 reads TGTGCCAGCAGCCGGACAGGGGGTAACGAGCAGTACTTC. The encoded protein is CASSRTGGNEQYF.

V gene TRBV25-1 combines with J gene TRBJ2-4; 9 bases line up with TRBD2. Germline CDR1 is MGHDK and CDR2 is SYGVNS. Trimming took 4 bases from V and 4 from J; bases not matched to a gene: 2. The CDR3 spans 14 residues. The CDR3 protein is CASSGSGGKNIQYF. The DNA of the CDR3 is TGTGCCAGCAGTGGTAGCGGGGGTAAAAACATTCAGTACTTC.

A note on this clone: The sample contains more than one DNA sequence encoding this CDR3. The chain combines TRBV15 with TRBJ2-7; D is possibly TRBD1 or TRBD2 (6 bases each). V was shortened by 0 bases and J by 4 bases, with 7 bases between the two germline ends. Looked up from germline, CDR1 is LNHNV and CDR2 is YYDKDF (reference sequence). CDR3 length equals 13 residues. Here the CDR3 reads CATSREGGYEQYF. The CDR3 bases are TGTGCCACCAGCAGAGAAGGGGGGTACGAGCAGTACTTC.

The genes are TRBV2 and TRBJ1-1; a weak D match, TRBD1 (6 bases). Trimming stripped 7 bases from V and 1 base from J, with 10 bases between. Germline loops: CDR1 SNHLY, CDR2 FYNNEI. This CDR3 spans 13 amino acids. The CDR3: CASKKQGNTEAFF. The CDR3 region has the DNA TGTGCCAGCAAGAAACAGGGGAACACTGAAGCTTTCTTT. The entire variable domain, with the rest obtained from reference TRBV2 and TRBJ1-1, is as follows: EPEVTQTPSHQVTQMGQEVILRCVPISNHLYFYWYRQILGQKVEFLVSFYNNEISEKSEIFDDQFSVERPDGSNFTLKIRSTKLEDSAMYFCASKKQGNTEAFFGQGTRLTVV.

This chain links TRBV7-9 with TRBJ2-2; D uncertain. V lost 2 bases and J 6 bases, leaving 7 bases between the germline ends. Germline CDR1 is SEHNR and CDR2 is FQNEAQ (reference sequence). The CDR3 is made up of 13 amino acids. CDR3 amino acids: CASSLSTPGELFF. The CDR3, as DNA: TGTGCCAGCAGCTTATCTACTCCCGGGGAGCTGTTTTTT.

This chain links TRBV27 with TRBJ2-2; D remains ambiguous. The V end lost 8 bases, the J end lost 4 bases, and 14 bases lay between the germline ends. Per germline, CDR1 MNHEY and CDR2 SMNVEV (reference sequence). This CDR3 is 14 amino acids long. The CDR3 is CASSLRQITGELFF. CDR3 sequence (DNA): TGTGCCAGCTCATTACGGCAGATCACCGGGGAGCTGTTTTTT.

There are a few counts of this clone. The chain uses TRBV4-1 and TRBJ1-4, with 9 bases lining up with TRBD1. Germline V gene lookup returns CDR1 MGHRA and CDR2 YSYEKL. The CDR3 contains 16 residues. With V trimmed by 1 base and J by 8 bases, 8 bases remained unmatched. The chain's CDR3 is CASSQAPTGGEEKLFF. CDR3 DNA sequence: TGCGCCAGCAGCCAAGCTCCGACAGGGGGGGAGGAAAAACTGTTTTTT.

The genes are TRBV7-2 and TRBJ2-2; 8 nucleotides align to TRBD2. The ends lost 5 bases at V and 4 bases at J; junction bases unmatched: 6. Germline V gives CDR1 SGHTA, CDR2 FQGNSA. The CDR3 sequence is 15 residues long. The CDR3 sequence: CASSTGLGSTGELFF. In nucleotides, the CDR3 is TGTGCCAGCAGCACGGGACTAGGCAGCACCGGGGAGCTGTTTTTT.

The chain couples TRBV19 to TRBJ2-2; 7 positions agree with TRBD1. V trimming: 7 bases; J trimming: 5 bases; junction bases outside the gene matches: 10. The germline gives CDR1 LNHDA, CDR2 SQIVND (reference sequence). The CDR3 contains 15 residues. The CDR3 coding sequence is TGTGCCAGTAATAGGGGGCAGGGTGGAACCGGGGAGCTGTTTTTT. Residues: CASNRGQGGTGELFF.

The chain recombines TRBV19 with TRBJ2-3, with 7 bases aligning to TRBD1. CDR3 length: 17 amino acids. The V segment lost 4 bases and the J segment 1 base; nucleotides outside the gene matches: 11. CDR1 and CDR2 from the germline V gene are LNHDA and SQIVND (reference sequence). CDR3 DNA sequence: TGTGCCAGTAGTACTCTTACAGGGGTGAGGGGCACAGATACGCAGTATTTT. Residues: CASSTLTGVRGTDTQYF.

This CDR3 is CASSEGNTIYF. DNA for the CDR3: TGTGCCAGCAGTGAAGGAAACACCATATATTTT. This chain joins TRBV6-1 and TRBJ1-3; D gene unclear. Between the trimmed V and J ends, which lost 1 base and 5 bases, there was a span of 0 bases. Germline-derived CDR1 and CDR2 are MNHNS and SASEGT. CDR3 length equals 11 residues.

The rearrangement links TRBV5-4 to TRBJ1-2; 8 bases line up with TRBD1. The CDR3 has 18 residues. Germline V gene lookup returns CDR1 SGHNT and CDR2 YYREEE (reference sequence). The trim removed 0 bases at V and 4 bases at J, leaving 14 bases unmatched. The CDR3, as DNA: TGTGCCAGCAGCTTGGAGGGGACCAGGGGGCTCGGAGGCTATGGCTACACCTTC. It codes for CASSLEGTRGLGGYGYTF.